This T cell receptor beta chain was sequenced for a study of T-cell memory formation after mild COVID-19. Across the whole study: TCR clusters showed largely donor specificity.

Overall study results and limits: Clonal second-wave expansions that peaked on day 37 had unconfirmed SARS-CoV-2 specificity.

TCR alpha and TCR beta cDNA libraries carrying sample barcodes and UMIs came from 5'RACE with constant-segment primers. TCRdb recomputed calls from the 5' RACE reads with MiXCR, one row per CDR3 protein. The table has fewer than 600,000 distinct CDR3 sequences, roughly 20% seen once. In this sample, this clonotype turned up a few times. Its antigen is currently unknown. This CDR3 spans 15 amino acids. V shed 5 bases, J shed 3 bases, and the junction held 6 bases outside the gene matches. The germline V gene encodes CDR1 DFQATT and CDR2 SNEGSKA (reference sequence). Sample: PBMCs or a T cell subset sorted from them (not recorded which). The receptor comes from an adult woman who had mild COVID-19 (a few samples of this study predate the infection). Cell type and time point are not known. This sequence joins TRBV20-1 and TRBJ2-1; 11 bases agree with TRBD2. The CDR3 here is CSAVTGTSGYNEQFF. In DNA form, the CDR3 reads TGCAGTGCTGTCACCGGGACTAGCGGCTACAATGAGCAGTTCTTC.